The clone carrying this T cell receptor beta chain has a count of ten or more. Its antigen remains unknown. From the RT-PCR reads, TCRdb called clonotypes with MiXCR, one entry per CDR3 protein. The table lists more than 400,000 distinct CDR3 sequences, about 10% of them singletons. The data belong to a study of response to subunit inactivated influenza vaccine. V trimming: 1 base; J trimming: 4 bases; junction bases outside the gene matches: 5. CDR3 size: 16 residues. Broader study findings: Researchers suggested that each seasonal influenza vaccination recruits few new T cells.

This chain connects TRBV12-3 or TRBV12-4 to TRBJ2-1; 9 positions agree with TRBD2. The sequences come from PBMCs from blood, collected 45 days after vaccination. The receptor comes from a man aged 50 to 60 who received an inactivated influenza vaccine. Here the CDR3 DNA reads TGTGCCAGCAGTTTAGAAGCAGCGGGAGGATACAATGAGCAGTTCTTC. Translation: CASSLEAAGGYNEQFF.